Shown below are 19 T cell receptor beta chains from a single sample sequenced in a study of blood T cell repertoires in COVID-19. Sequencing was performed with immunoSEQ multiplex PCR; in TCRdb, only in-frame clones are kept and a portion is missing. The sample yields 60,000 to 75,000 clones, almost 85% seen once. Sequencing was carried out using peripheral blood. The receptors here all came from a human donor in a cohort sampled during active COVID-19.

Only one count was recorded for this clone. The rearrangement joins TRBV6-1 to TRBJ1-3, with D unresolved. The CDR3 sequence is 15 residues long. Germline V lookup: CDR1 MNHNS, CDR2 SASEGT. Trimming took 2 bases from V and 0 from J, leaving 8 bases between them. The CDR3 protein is CASSESVISGNTIYF. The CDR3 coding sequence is TGTGCCAGCAGTGAATCAGTAATCTCTGGAAACACCATATATTTT.

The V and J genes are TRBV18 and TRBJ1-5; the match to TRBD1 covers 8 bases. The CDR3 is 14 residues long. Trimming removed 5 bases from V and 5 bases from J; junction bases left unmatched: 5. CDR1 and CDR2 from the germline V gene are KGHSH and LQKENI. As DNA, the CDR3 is TGTGCCAGCTCAAGGGGACAGGAGGATCAGCCCCAGCATTTT. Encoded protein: CASSRGQEDQPQHF.

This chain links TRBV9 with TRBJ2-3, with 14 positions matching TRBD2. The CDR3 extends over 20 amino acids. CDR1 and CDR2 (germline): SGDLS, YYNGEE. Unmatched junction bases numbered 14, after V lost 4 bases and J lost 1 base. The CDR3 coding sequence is TGTGCCAGCAGCCCCCGAGGGACTAGCGGGGGCCTTGGCGGCACAGATACGCAGTATTTT. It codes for CASSPRGTSGGLGGTDTQYF.

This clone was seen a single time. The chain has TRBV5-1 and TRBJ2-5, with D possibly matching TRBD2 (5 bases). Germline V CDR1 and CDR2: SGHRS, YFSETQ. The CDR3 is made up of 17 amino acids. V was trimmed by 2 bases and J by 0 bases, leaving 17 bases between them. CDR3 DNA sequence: TGCGCCAGCAGCTTCGGGGTTCTTCCGATGTACCAAGAGACCCAGTACTTC. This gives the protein CASSFGVLPMYQETQYF.

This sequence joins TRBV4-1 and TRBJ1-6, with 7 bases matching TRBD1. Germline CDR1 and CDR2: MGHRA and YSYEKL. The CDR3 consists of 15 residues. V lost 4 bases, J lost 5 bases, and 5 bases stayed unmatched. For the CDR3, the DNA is TGCGCCAGCAGCCTTCAAACAGGGGATAATTCACCCCTCCACTTT. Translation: CASSLQTGDNSPLHF.

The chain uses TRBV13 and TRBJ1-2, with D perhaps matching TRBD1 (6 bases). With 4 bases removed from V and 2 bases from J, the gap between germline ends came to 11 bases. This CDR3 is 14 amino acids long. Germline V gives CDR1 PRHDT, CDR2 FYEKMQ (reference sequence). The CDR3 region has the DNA TGTGCCAGCAGCTGGAGAAGGGGGAACTATGGCTACACCTTC. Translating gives CASSWRRGNYGYTF.

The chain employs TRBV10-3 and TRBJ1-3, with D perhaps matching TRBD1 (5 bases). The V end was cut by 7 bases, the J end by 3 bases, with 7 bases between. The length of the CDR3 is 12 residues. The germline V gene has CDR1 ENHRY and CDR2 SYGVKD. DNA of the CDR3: TGTGCCATCAAGGGACTTGGAAACACCATATATTTT. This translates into CAIKGLGNTIYF.

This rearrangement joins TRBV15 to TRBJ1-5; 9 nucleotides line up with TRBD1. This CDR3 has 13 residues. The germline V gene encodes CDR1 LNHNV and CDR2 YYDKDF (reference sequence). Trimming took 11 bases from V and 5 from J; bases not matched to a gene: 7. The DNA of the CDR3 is TGTGCCGTCACAGGGGGCCACGATCAGCCCCAGCATTTT. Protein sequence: CAVTGGHDQPQHF.

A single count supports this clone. The CDR3: CASSLGSGGSYNEQFF. CDR3 DNA sequence: TGCGCCAGCAGCTTGGGTAGCGGGGGGTCCTACAATGAGCAGTTCTTC. This rearrangement joins TRBV5-1 to TRBJ2-1; TRBD2 matches 10 bases. Losses at the gene ends were 0 bases for V and 1 base for J; bases not matched to a gene: 1. CDR3 length: 16 residues. Germline CDR1 SGHRS, CDR2 YFSETQ.

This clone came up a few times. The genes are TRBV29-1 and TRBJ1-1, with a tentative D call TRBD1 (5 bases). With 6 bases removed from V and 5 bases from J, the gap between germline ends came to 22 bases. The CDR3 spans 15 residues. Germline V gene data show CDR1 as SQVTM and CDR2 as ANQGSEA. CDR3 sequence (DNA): TGCAGCGTGACAGCGGGTATGGCGCGAAGTACTGAAGCTTTCTTT. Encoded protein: CSVTAGMARSTEAFF.

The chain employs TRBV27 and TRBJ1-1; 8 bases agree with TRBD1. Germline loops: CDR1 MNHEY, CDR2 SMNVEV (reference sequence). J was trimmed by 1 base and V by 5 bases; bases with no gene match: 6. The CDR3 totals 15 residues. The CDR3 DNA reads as TGTGCCAGCAGTACCGCCGGGACAGGGAACACTGAAGCTTTCTTT. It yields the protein CASSTAGTGNTEAFF.

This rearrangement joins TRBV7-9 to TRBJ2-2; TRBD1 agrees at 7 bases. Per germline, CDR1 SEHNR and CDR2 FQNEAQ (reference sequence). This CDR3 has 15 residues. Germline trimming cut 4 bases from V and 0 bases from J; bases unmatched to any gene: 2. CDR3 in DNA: TGTGCCAGCAGCTCTACAGGGGCGAACACCGGGGAGCTGTTTTTT. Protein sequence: CASSSTGANTGELFF.

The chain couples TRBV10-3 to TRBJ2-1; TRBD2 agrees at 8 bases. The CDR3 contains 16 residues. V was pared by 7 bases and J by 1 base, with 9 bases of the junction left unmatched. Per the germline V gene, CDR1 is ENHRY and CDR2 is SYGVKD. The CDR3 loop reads CAIKAGAGASYNEQFF. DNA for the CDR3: TGTGCCATCAAAGCGGGAGCGGGGGCTTCCTACAATGAGCAGTTCTTC.

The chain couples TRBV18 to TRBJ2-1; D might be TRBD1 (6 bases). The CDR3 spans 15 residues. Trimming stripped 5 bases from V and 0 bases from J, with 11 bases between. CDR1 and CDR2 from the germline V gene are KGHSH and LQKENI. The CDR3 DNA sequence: TGTGCCAGCTCAGAGGGGGAAGGCTCCTACAATGAGCAGTTCTTC. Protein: CASSEGEGSYNEQFF.

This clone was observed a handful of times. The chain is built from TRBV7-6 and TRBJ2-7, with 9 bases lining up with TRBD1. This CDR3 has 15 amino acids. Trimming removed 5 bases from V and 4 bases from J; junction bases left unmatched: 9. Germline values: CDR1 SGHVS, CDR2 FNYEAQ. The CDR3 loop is CASSQGGTGLYEQYF. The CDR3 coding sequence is TGTGCCAGCAGCCAGGGCGGGACAGGGCTGTACGAGCAGTACTTC.

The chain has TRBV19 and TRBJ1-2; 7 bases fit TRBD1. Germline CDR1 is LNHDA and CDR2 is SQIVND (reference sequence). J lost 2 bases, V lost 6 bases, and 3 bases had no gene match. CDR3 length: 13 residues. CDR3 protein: CASRSGQNYGYTF. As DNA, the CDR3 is TGTGCCAGTAGATCGGGACAGAACTATGGCTACACCTTC.

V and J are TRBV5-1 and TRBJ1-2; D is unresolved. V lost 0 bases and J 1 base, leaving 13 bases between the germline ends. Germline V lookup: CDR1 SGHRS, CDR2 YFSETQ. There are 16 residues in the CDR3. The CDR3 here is CASSLAPDMGNYGYTF. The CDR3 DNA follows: TGCGCCAGCAGCTTGGCCCCCGACATGGGTAACTATGGCTACACCTTC.

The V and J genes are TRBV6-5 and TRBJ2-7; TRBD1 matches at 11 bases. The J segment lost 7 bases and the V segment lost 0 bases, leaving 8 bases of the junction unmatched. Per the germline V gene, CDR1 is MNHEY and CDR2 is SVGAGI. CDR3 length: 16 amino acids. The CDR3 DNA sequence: TGTGCCAGCAGTTACTCTATCGGACAGGGGGCTGGAGAGCAGTACTTC. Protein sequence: CASSYSIGQGAGEQYF.

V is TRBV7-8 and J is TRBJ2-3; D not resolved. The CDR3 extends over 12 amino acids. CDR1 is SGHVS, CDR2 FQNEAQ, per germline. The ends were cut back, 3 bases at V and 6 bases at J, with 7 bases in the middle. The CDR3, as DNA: TGTGCCAGCAGCTTGAGTGTGGATACGCAGTATTTT. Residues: CASSLSVDTQYF.